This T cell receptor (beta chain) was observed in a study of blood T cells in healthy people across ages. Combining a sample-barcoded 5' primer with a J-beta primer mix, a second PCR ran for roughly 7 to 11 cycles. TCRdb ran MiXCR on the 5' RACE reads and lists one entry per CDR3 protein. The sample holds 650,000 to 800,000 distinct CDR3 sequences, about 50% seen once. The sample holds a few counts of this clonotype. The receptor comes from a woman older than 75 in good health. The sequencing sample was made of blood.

Written as DNA, the CDR3 is TGCGCCACCGCAGTGGGGGTAGTGAACACCGGGGAGCTGTTTTTT. This gives the protein CATAVGVVNTGELFF. V and J are TRBV5-1 and TRBJ2-2; TRBD1 or TRBD2 may be the D gene (5 bases each). Germline CDR1 is SGHRS and CDR2 is YFSETQ. The CDR3 has 15 amino acids. Trimming removed 9 bases from V and 1 base from J, with 16 bases in between.